This T cell receptor beta chain was identified during a study of blood T cell repertoires in COVID-19. Study-wide background: In each case, the material was cDNA or gDNA derived from T cells, B-cell-depleted T cells, or PBMCs.

Trimming cost V 4 bases and J 4 bases, with 7 bases left between them. In germline, CDR1 is SGHTA, CDR2 FQGNSA. This CDR3 is built from 13 residues. This study enrolled people aged roughly 18 to 100 from around 25 US geographic areas. The method was immunoSEQ multiplex PCR; TCRdb's version includes in-frame clones alone and lacks a portion of them. Of hundreds of thousands of clones listed, roughly 87% were seen once; the top ten hold under 2%. This clonotype was sampled from a woman aged 18-29 years with acute COVID-19. The chain joins TRBV7-2 to TRBJ2-2; TRBD1 might be the D (6 bases). Input material: PBMCs or T cells enriched from blood (not recorded which). CDR3 in amino acids: CASSWDTTGELFF. The CDR3 DNA reads TGTGCCAGCAGCTGGGACACCACCGGGGAGCTGTTTTTT.